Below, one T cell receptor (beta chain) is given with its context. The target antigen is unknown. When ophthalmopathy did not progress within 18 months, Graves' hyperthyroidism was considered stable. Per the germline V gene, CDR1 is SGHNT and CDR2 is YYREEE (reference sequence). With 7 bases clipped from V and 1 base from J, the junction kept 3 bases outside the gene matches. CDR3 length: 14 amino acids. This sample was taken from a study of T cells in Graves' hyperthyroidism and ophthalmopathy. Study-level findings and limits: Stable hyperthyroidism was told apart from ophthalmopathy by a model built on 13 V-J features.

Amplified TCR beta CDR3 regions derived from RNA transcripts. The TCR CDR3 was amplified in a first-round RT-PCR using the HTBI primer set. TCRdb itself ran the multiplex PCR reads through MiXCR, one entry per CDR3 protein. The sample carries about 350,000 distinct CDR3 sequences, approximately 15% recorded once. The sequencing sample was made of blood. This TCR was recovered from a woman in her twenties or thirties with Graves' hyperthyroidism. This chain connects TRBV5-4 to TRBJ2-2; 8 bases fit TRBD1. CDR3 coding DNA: TGTGCCAGCGGGACAGGTGGGAACACCGGGGAGCTGTTTTTT. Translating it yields CASGTGGNTGELFF.